This TCR beta chain was profiled in a study of OX40 agonist ivuxolimab in advanced cancers. Overall study results and limits: Blood T cells, both CD4+ and CD8+, expanded clonally by week 6 at 0.1 to 3.0 mg/kg. Average numbers of expanded clones were greater in CD8+ T cells than in CD4+. The antigens recognized by the expanded peripheral T cells, that is their antigen specificity, were not determined. Some nonresponders likewise displayed low normalized T-cell clonal expansion.

The table came from immunoSEQ multiplex PCR; TCRdb's copy has only in-frame clones and leaves some out. This sample has 55,000 to 80,000 clones, with around 84% found just once. V gave up 5 bases and J gave up 6 bases, with 8 bases separating them. The CDR3 spans 11 residues. Germline CDR1 reads SGHVS; CDR2 reads FQNEAQ. With respect to this clone: Its antigen is unidentified.

Specimen: CD4+ or CD8+ T cells sorted from blood, collected in a trial of the OX40 agonist ivuxolimab. This chain uses TRBV7-8 with TRBJ2-7; D is ambiguous. The TCR comes from an adult with an advanced solid tumor such as melanoma, head and neck, liver or kidney cancer. The CDR3 coding sequence is TGTGCCAGCAGCCTGGCTATCGAGCAGTACTTC. This encodes CASSLAIEQYF.